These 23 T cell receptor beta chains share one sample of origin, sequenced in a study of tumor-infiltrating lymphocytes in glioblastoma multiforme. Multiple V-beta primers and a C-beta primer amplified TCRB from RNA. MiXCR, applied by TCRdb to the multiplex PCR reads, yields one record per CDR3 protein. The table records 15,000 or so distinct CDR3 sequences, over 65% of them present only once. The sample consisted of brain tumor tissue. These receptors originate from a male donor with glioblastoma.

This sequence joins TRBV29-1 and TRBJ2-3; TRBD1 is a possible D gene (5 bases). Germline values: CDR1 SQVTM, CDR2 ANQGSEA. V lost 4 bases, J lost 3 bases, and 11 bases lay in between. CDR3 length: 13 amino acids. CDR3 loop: CSVVGVGTDTQYF. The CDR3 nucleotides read TGCAGCGTTGTAGGGGTTGGGACAGATACGCAGTATTTT.

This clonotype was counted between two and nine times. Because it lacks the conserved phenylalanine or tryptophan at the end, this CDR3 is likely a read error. The CDR3 bases are TGCGCCAGCTGCCAAAACACAGGGGTCCCTTACAATGAGCAGTTCTCC. Protein product: CASCQNTGVPYNEQFS. The chain uses TRBV4-1 and TRBJ2-1, with TRBD1 identical over 7 bases. Germline CDR1 is MGHRA and CDR2 is YSYEKL. This CDR3 is 16 amino acids long.

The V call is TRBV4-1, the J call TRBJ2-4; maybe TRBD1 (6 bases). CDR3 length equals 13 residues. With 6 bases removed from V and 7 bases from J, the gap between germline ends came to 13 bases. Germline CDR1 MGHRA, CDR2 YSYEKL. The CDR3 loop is CASSLGTSNIQYF. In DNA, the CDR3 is TGCGCCAGCAGTCTGGGGACAAGCAACATTCAGTACTTC.

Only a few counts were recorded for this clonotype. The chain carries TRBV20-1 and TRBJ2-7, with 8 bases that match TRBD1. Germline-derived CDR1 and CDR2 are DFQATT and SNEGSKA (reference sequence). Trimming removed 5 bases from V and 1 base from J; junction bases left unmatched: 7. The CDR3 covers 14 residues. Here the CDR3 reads CSASGQGFSYEQYF. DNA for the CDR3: TGCAGTGCTTCCGGACAGGGTTTTTCCTACGAGCAGTACTTC.

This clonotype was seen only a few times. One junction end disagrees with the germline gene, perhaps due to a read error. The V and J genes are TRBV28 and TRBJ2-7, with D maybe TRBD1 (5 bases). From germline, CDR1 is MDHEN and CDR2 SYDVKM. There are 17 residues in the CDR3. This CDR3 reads CASSFNRDSPSSYEQCF. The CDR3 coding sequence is TGTGCCAGCAGTTTTAACCGAGACAGCCCAAGCTCCTACGAGCAGTGCTTC.

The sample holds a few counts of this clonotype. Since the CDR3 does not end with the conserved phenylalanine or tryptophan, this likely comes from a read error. The CDR3 region is CASSDKYPGAYNSPLHL. In DNA form, the CDR3 reads TGTGCTAGCAGTGATAAATATCCGGGGGCCTACAATTCACCCCTCCACCTT. The chain joins TRBV6-5 to TRBJ1-6, with a possible D match to TRBD1 (6 bases). This CDR3 comprises 17 residues. In germline, CDR1 is MNHEY, CDR2 SVGAGI.

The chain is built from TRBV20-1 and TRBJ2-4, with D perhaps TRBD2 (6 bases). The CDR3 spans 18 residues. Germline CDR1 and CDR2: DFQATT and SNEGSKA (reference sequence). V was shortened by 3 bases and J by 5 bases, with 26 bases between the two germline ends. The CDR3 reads CSASSPGGAAYLENIQYF. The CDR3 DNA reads TGCAGTGCTAGCTCCCCTGGCGGGGCTGCTTACTTGGAAAACATTCAGTACTTC.

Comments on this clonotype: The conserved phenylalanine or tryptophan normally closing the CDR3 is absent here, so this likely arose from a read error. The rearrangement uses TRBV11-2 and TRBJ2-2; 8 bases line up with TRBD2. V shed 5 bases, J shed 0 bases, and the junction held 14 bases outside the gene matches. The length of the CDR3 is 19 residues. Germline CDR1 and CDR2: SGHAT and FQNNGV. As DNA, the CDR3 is TGTGCCAGCAGCCTAGTTCGTCCCAGCGGGGGCTCGAACACCGGGGAGCTGTTTCTT. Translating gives CASSLVRPSGGSNTGELFL.

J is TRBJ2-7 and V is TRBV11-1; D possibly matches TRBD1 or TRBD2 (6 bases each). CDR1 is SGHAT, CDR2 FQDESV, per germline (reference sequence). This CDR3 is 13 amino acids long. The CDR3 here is CTSTLEQGYEQYF. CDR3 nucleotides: TGTACTAGCACCCTGGAGCAGGGGTACGAGCAGTACTTC.

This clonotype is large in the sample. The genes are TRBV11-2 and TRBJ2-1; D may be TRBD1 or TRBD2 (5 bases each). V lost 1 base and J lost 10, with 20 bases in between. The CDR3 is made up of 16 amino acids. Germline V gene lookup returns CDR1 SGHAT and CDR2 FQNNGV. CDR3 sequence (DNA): TGTGCCAGCAGCTTAGTTGGGGGTCTCCTCTTTAACGAGCAGTTCTTC. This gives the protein CASSLVGGLLFNEQFF. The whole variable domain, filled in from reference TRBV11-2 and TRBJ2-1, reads EAGVAQSPRYKIIEKRQSVAFWCNPISGHATLYWYQQILGQGPKLLIQFQNNGVVDDSQLPKDRFSAERLKGVDSTLKIQPAKLEDSAVYLCASSLVGGLLFNEQFFGPGTRLTVL.

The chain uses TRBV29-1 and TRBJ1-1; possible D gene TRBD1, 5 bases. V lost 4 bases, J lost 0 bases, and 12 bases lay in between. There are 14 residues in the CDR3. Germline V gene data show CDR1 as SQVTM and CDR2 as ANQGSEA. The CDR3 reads CSVVEGTMNTEAFF. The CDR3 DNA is TGCAGCGTTGTAGAAGGGACGATGAACACTGAAGCTTTCTTT.

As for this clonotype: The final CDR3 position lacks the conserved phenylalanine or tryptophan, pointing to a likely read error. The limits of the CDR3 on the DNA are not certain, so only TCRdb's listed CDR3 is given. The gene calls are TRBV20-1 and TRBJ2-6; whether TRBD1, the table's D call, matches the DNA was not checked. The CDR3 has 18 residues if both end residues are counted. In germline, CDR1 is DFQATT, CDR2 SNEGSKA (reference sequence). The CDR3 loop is CSASKSSGTGAGANVLTI.

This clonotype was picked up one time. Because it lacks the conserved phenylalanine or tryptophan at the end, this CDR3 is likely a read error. CDR3 DNA: TGCAGCGTTGAAGAAATGGAGGCTATCTATGGCTACACCTAC. It yields the protein CSVEEMEAIYGYTY. The rearrangement joins TRBV29-1 to TRBJ1-2; D is undetermined. Germline V CDR1 and CDR2: SQVTM, ANQGSEA. The V end lost 0 bases, the J end lost 4 bases, and 12 bases lay between the germline ends. CDR3 length: 14 residues.

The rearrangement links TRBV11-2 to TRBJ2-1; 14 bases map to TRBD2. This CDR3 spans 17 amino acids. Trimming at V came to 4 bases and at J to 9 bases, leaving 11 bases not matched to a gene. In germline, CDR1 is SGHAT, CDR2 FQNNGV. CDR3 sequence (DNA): TGTGCCAGCAGCTCGGGACTAGCGGGAGTCCTCCGGAGTGAGCAGTTCTTC. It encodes CASSSGLAGVLRSEQFF.

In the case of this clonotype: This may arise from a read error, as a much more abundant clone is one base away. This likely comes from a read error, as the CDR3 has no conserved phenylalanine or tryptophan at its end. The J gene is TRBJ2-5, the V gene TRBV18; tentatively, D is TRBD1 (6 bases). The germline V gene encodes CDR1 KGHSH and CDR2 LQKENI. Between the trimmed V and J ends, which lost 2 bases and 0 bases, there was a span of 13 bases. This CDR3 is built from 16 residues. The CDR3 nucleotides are TGTGCCAGCTCACCAGGGGCAGGGGCGTACCAAGAGACCCAGTACCTC. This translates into CASSPGAGAYQETQYL.

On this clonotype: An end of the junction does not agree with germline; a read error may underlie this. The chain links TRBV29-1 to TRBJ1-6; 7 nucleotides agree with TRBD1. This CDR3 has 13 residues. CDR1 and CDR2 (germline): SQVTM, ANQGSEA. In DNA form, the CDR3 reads TGCAGCATTGCCAGGGACAGAGAATCACTCCTCCACTTC. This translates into CSIARDRESLLHF.

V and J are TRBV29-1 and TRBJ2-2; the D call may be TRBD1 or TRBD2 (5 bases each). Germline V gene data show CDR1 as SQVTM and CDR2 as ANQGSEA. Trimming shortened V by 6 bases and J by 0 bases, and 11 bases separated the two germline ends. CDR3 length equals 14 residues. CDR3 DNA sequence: TGCAGCGTCGAGGGACCGACGAACACCGGGGAGCTGTTTTTT. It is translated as CSVEGPTNTGELFF.

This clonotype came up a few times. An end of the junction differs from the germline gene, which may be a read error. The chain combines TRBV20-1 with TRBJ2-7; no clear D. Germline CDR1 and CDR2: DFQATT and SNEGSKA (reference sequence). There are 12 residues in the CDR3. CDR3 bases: TGCAGAGCTAGAACCCCGGTAGGCGAGCAGTATTTC. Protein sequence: CRARTPVGEQYF.

The CDR3: CTGSYLAGGRAEQFF. Written as DNA, the CDR3 is TGTACCGGCAGTTACTTGGCGGGAGGACGGGCTGAGCAGTTCTTC. The rearrangement uses TRBV6-6 and TRBJ2-1; the match to TRBD2 covers 8 bases. This CDR3 has 15 amino acids. Germline V gene data show CDR1 as MNHNY and CDR2 as SVGAGI (reference sequence).

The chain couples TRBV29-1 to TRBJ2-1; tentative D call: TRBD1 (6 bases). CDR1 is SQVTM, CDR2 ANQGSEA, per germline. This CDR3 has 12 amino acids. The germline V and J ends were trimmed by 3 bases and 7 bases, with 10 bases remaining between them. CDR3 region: CSVDRGANEQFF. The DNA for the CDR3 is TGCAGCGTTGACAGGGGCGCAAATGAGCAGTTCTTC.

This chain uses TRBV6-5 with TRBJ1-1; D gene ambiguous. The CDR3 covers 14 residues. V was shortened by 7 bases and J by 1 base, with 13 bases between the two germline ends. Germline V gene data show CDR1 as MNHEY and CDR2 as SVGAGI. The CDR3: CASTAPGRNTEAFF. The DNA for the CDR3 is TGTGCCAGCACCGCCCCAGGTCGGAACACTGAAGCTTTCTTT.

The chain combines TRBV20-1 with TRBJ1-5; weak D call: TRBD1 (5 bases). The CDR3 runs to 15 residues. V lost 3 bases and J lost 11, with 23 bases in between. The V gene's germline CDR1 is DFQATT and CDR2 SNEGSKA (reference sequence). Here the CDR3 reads CSASGQGSLMQSQHF. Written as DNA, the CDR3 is TGCAGTGCTAGTGGGCAGGGCAGTCTGATGCAGTCCCAGCATTTT.

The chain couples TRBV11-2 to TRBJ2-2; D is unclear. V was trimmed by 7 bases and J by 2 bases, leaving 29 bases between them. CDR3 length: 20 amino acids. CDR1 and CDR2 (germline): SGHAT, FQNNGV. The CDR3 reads CASTPSLSQGLEVNTGELFF. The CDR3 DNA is TGTGCCAGCACCCCCTCATTAAGCCAAGGGCTAGAGGTAAACACCGGGGAGCTGTTTTTT.